Each of the 6 T cell receptor beta chains below was sequenced from the same sample in a study of T cell changes during pregnancy in multiple sclerosis. Clones were read by immunoSEQ multiplex PCR, and TCRdb kept only the in-frame ones, dropping some. Of roughly 77,000 clones in the sample, roughly 92% were seen once. The input for sequencing was peripheral blood, taken in the second trimester of pregnancy. Every receptor here comes from a female donor with multiple sclerosis, enrolled in a pregnancy study.

The genes are TRBV5-1 and TRBJ2-5, with 8 bases matching TRBD2. This CDR3 has 15 amino acids. Germline loops: CDR1 SGHRS, CDR2 YFSETQ. V lost 1 base to trimming and J lost 2 bases; unmatched junction nucleotides: 4. The CDR3 bases are TGCGCCAGCAGCTTGATCGGGGGGGGTCAAGAGACCCAGTACTTC. Translated, it gives CASSLIGGGQETQYF. Full variable domain (missing parts from reference TRBV5-1 and TRBJ2-5): KAGVTQTPRYLIKTRGQQVTLSCSPISGHRSVSWYQQTPGQGLQFLFEYFSETQRNKGNFPGRFSGRQFSNSRSEMNVSTLELGDSALYLCASSLIGGGQETQYFGPGTRLLVL.

The chain recombines TRBV9 with TRBJ1-1; a weak D match, TRBD1 (6 bases). Per the germline V gene, CDR1 is SGDLS and CDR2 is YYNGEE. Trimming removed 1 base from V and 1 base from J, with 14 bases in between. CDR3 length: 16 residues. The CDR3, as DNA: TGTGCCAGCAGCGTACTGGGGGGGGGCCCGAACACTGAAGCTTTCTTT. Protein sequence: CASSVLGGGPNTEAFF.

The table lists this clone with a count of one. The chain couples TRBV2 to TRBJ2-7, with D perhaps TRBD1 (6 bases). Per germline, CDR1 SNHLY and CDR2 FYNNEI. The ends were cut back, 7 bases at V and 9 bases at J, with 22 bases in the middle. This CDR3 contains 14 residues. The CDR3 protein is CASTQRGTTVLQYF. CDR3 nucleotides: TGTGCCAGCACTCAAAGGGGGACGACAGTGTTGCAGTACTTC.

V usage is TRBV9 and J usage is TRBJ2-5, with D unclear. With 0 bases removed from V and 5 bases from J, the gap between germline ends came to 8 bases. The CDR3 totals 13 residues. CDR1 is SGDLS, CDR2 YYNGEE, per germline. The CDR3 sequence: CASSVASAETQYF. CDR3 coding DNA: TGTGCCAGCAGCGTAGCGAGTGCGGAGACCCAGTACTTC.

This clone was detected once. This chain connects TRBV28 to TRBJ1-2; a possible D gene is TRBD1 (5 bases). Between the trimmed V and J ends, which lost 6 bases and 0 bases, there was a span of 8 bases. Germline V gives CDR1 MDHEN, CDR2 SYDVKM. The CDR3 has 13 amino acids. CDR3 protein: CASRQQANYGYTF. CDR3 bases: TGTGCCAGCAGACAACAGGCTAACTATGGCTACACCTTC.

This chain uses TRBV2 with TRBJ2-5; TRBD1 matches 8 bases. CDR3 length: 14 residues. Germline V gene data show CDR1 as SNHLY and CDR2 as FYNNEI. J was trimmed by 4 bases and V by 10 bases; bases with no gene match: 11. The CDR3 nucleotides read TGTGCCACTAAGGAGGACAGGGTGGTAGAGACCCAGTACTTC. It specifies CATKEDRVVETQYF.